The clone carrying this T cell receptor beta chain came up many times. A constant-region primer served to make TCR beta cDNA from about 500 ng total RNA. Employing slightly modified ARM-PCR, three nested multiplex PCR rounds were run, and these gave rise to the TCR beta libraries. Two initial PCR rounds of about 10 cycles each paired TRBV1-TRBV30 forward primers with a C-beta reverse primer. TCRdb redid the calling of the multiplex PCR reads with MiXCR, one entry per CDR3 protein. The sample yields 90,000 to 150,000 distinct CDR3 sequences, 50% to 70% seen once. Trimming stripped 0 bases from V and 5 bases from J, with 11 bases between. CDR1 and CDR2 from the germline V gene are GTSNPN and SVGIG (reference sequence). The CDR3 totals 14 residues. The sample comes from a study of tumor-infiltrating lymphocytes in primary liver carcinoma. Extraction of RNA together with DNA used about 17-30 mg of unsorted bulk tissue.

The material sequenced was liver tumor tissue from sampling region 1. Subset: tumor region T1, superior pole. The chain links TRBV30 to TRBJ2-4, with D possibly TRBD2 on 6 matching bases. The source of this sequence is a woman aged 55-75 years with primary liver carcinoma and hepatitis B virus infection. This CDR3 is CAWSVDGSENIQYF. CDR3 coding DNA: TGTGCCTGGAGTGTAGACGGGAGTGAAAACATTCAGTACTTC.